These 21 T cell receptor beta chains were sequenced from one sample in a study of early T cells in non-severe SARS-CoV-2 infection. TCRdb re-analysed the 5' RACE reads in MiXCR, keeping a single row per CDR3 protein. The sample shows about 44,000 distinct CDR3 sequences, approximately 6.1% of them seen only once. Sequenced: whole blood. Every receptor here comes from an adult who was a healthcare worker with PCR-confirmed SARS-CoV-2 infection or an uninfected control (not recorded which).

This clonotype was observed a handful of times. The V and J genes are TRBV10-2 and TRBJ2-3; 8 bases agree with TRBD2. This CDR3 is built from 15 residues. V dropped 5 bases and J dropped 5; count of bases not matched to a gene: 9. CDR1 and CDR2 from the germline V gene are WSHSY and SAAADI. The DNA of the CDR3 is TGCGCCAGCAGTCCGGGACTAGTGGTTGGAGATACGCAGTATTTT. Protein: CASSPGLVVGDTQYF.

This clonotype was detected many times. The rearrangement uses TRBV6-6 and TRBJ1-6; perhaps TRBD1 as D (5 bases). Germline V CDR1 and CDR2: MNHNY, SVGAGI (reference sequence). V was shortened by 6 bases and J by 9 bases, with 18 bases between the two germline ends. The CDR3 covers 15 residues. The DNA for the CDR3 is TGTGCCAGCAGCCGCGGCAGGGAGGGTGGTTCACCCCTCCACTTT. Translation: CASSRGREGGSPLHF.

By share of the sample, this clonotype is medium-sized. The chain employs TRBV25-1 and TRBJ2-1, with no clear D. V lost 2 bases, J lost 3 bases, and 5 bases lay in between. This CDR3 is built from 13 residues. Germline CDR1 is MGHDK and CDR2 is SYGVNS. The CDR3 DNA is TGTGCCAGCAGTGAAAGGGACTACAATGAGCAGTTCTTC. Translation gives CASSERDYNEQFF.

The chain links TRBV5-1 to TRBJ1-5, with 10 nucleotides matching TRBD1. V lost 4 bases, J lost 5 bases, and 6 bases stayed unmatched. The length of the CDR3 is 15 residues. Germline lookup yields CDR1 SGHRS and CDR2 YFSETQ. The CDR3 region is CASSPTGTGDQPQHF. The CDR3 region has the DNA TGCGCCAGCAGCCCCACGGGGACAGGGGATCAGCCCCAGCATTTT.

J is TRBJ2-3 and V is TRBV6-2 or TRBV6-3; the match to TRBD2 covers 12 bases. The junction had 1 base not matched to a gene; V was cut back by 7 bases and J by 5 bases. The germline V gene encodes CDR1 MNHEY and CDR2 SVGEGT. This CDR3 contains 13 residues. The chain's CDR3 is CASKLAGGDTQYF. DNA of the CDR3: TGTGCCAGCAAACTAGCGGGGGGAGATACGCAGTATTTT.

At least ten counts were recorded for this clonotype. The chain is built from TRBV2 and TRBJ2-1; D perhaps matches TRBD1 (6 bases). The CDR3 length is 13 residues. CDR1 is SNHLY, CDR2 FYNNEI, per germline. The V and J ends lost 8 bases and 7 bases respectively, with 15 bases between them. This CDR3 reads CASGAGDKNEQFF. CDR3 nucleotide sequence: TGTGCCAGCGGGGCAGGGGACAAGAATGAGCAGTTCTTC. The full variable domain, completed using reference TRBV2 and TRBJ2-1, is EPEVTQTPSHQVTQMGQEVILRCVPISNHLYFYWYRQILGQKVEFLVSFYNNEISEKSEIFDDQFSVERPDGSNFTLKIRSTKLEDSAMYFCASGAGDKNEQFFGPGTRLTVL.

V usage is TRBV11-2 and J usage is TRBJ2-2; 13 nucleotides agree with TRBD2. Germline values: CDR1 SGHAT, CDR2 FQNNGV. The junction had 9 bases not matched to a gene; V was cut back by 5 bases and J by 3 bases. This CDR3 is built from 18 residues. The CDR3 nucleotides read TGTGCCAGCAGCCTCACAACGGGACTAGCGGGGCACACCGGGGAGCTGTTTTTT. Protein: CASSLTTGLAGHTGELFF.

In this sample, this clonotype turned up many times. This chain uses TRBV6-5 with TRBJ2-7, with TRBD2 as a possible D gene (5 bases). The CDR3 covers 15 residues. Germline V CDR1 and CDR2: MNHEY, SVGAGI. V was trimmed by 8 bases and J by 3 bases, leaving 20 bases between them. This CDR3 reads CASSPPGFPFYEQYF. CDR3 in DNA: TGTGCCAGCTCCCCCCCGGGGTTTCCCTTCTACGAGCAGTACTTC.

This clonotype occurred many times. The chain recombines TRBV12-3 or TRBV12-4 with TRBJ1-1; 10 bases are shared with TRBD1. This CDR3 is 18 amino acids long. V lost 5 bases, J lost 0 bases, and 12 bases stayed unmatched. The CDR3 is CASSARQGAVLMNTEAFF. Here the CDR3 DNA reads TGTGCCAGCAGTGCCCGACAGGGGGCCGTCCTCATGAACACTGAAGCTTTCTTT.

This sequence joins TRBV12-3 or TRBV12-4 and TRBJ1-2; D possibly corresponds to TRBD1 (5 bases). The germline V and J ends were trimmed by 7 bases and 5 bases, with 20 bases remaining between them. The CDR3 has 15 amino acids. The CDR3 is CASTPSPGRDYGYTF. CDR3 nucleotide sequence: TGTGCCAGCACCCCTTCCCCAGGGCGCGATTATGGCTACACCTTC.

This clonotype was recorded a few times. This chain connects TRBV20-1 to TRBJ2-5; 9 bases fit TRBD1. Per germline, CDR1 DFQATT and CDR2 SNEGSKA (reference sequence). V was clipped by 6 bases and J by 4 bases; unmatched bases: 12. The CDR3 has 15 amino acids. The CDR3 region has the DNA TGCAGTGCAAGGGACAGGGCAACACCTTTAGAGACCCAGTACTTC. Its translation: CSARDRATPLETQYF.

This clonotype turned up a few times. V is TRBV20-1 and J is TRBJ1-2, with D possibly matching TRBD1 (5 bases). Germline V lookup: CDR1 DFQATT, CDR2 SNEGSKA (reference sequence). V was cut by 7 bases and J by 2 bases, with 8 bases left in between. This CDR3 spans 11 amino acids. This chain's CDR3 is CSVRVNYGYTF. CDR3 nucleotides: TGCAGTGTCAGGGTGAACTATGGCTACACCTTC.

This rearrangement joins TRBV6-1 to TRBJ1-6; no firm D call. Trimming cost V 5 bases and J 3 bases, with 8 bases left between them. The CDR3 consists of 14 residues. Per the germline V gene, CDR1 is MNHNS and CDR2 is SASEGT. This chain's CDR3 is CASSTRDYNSPLHF. Here the CDR3 DNA reads TGTGCCAGCAGTACCCGGGACTATAATTCACCCCTCCACTTT.

This clonotype was detected a few times. CDR3 coding DNA: TGTGCCAGCAGCCCCCGCCGGGGGTGGGACACTGAAGCTTTCTTT. Translating gives CASSPRRGWDTEAFF. The rearrangement joins TRBV14 to TRBJ1-1; TRBD1 is a possible D gene (5 bases). Deletions cut 4 bases from V and 3 bases from J, with 15 bases between. The length of the CDR3 is 15 residues. Germline lookup yields CDR1 SGHDN and CDR2 FVKESK.

This chain uses TRBV20-1 with TRBJ2-1; D uncertain. The germline V gene has CDR1 DFQATT and CDR2 SNEGSKA (reference sequence). The CDR3 totals 13 residues. With 1 base removed from V and 8 bases from J, the gap between germline ends came to 12 bases. CDR3 sequence (DNA): TGCAGTGCTAGAGTGCCCCAACGTTATGAGCAGTTCTTC. This sequence encodes CSARVPQRYEQFF.

By its share, this clonotype is medium-sized. This chain joins TRBV10-3 and TRBJ2-3; the D gene is possibly TRBD2 (6 bases). The CDR3 is 12 residues long. V was clipped by 8 bases and J by 2 bases, with 8 bases between them. In germline, CDR1 is ENHRY, CDR2 SYGVKD. CDR3 residues: CAILAPTDTQYF. The DNA for the CDR3 is TGTGCCATCCTAGCGCCCACAGATACGCAGTATTTT.

The chain has TRBV10-3 and TRBJ2-5, with D possibly matching TRBD2 (7 bases). Germline V lookup: CDR1 ENHRY, CDR2 SYGVKD. CDR3 size: 15 residues. Trimming took off 3 bases at V and 0 bases at J, with 11 bases between the two ends. CDR3 DNA: TGTGCCATCAGTGATGAGGGGGGGCACCAAGAGACCCAGTACTTC. It encodes CAISDEGGHQETQYF.

This clonotype was recorded at least ten times. J is TRBJ2-7 and V is TRBV27; the D gene is possibly TRBD2 (5 bases). CDR1 is MNHEY and CDR2 is SMNVEV in the germline V gene (reference sequence). Between the trimmed V and J ends, which lost 5 bases and 2 bases, there was a span of 13 bases. The CDR3 runs to 14 residues. The CDR3 sequence is CASSKRTGPYEQYF. As DNA, the CDR3 is TGTGCCAGCAGTAAGCGGACTGGACCCTACGAGCAGTACTTC.

The J gene is TRBJ2-7, the V gene TRBV30, with 8 bases identical to TRBD1. Germline assignment: CDR1 GTSNPN and CDR2 SVGIG (reference sequence). The J segment lost 7 bases and the V segment lost 5 bases, leaving 7 bases of the junction unmatched. The CDR3 consists of 12 residues. The DNA for the CDR3 is TGTGCCTGGGACCAGGGGGCGGAAGAGCAGTACTTC. Translating gives CAWDQGAEEQYF.

This clonotype was recorded many times. V gene TRBV15 combines with J gene TRBJ2-7, with a possible D match to TRBD2 (5 bases). This CDR3 contains 13 residues. In germline, CDR1 is LNHNV, CDR2 YYDKDF (reference sequence). Deletions cut 3 bases from V and 7 bases from J, with 13 bases between. CDR3 region: CATSSGAGSEQYF. The CDR3 coding sequence is TGTGCCACCAGCAGTGGCGCGGGTTCGGAGCAGTACTTC.

Many counts were recorded for this clonotype. This chain uses TRBV6-5 with TRBJ2-5, with D possibly being TRBD1 or TRBD2 (5 bases each). The V end was cut by 6 bases, the J end by 0 bases, with 20 bases between. Germline CDR1 reads MNHEY; CDR2 reads SVGAGI. This CDR3 spans 17 amino acids. The CDR3 bases are TGTGCCAGCAGCTATCGTGGGGGAAAATTGTACCAAGAGACCCAGTACTTC. Translated: CASSYRGGKLYQETQYF.